The clone carrying this T cell receptor beta chain has a count of ten or more. The time point was: after neoadjuvant nivolumab, at surgical resection. This sample is drawn from a study of neoadjuvant anti-PD-1 for oral cavity cancer. Two replicates per tumor sample, mostly from around 4.9 ug of genomic DNA. Some clones are missing from TCRdb's copy, which holds only in-frame ones; the method was immunoSEQ multiplex PCR. Of about 24,000 clones listed, more than 20% were seen once; the top ten hold about 16%. The CDR3 runs 15 residues. CDR1 is SGHTA, CDR2 FQGTGA, per germline. The V and J ends lost 4 bases and 5 bases respectively, with 17 bases between them.

V gene TRBV7-3 combines with J gene TRBJ2-5; weak D call: TRBD2 (6 bases). The sequence was obtained from a person between 35 and 79 years old with oral cavity squamous cell carcinoma. Specimen: tumor tissue, collected after nivolumab (anti-PD-1) treatment. CDR3 protein: CASSWRGGLGETQYF. The CDR3 DNA reads TGTGCCAGCAGCTGGAGGGGTGGCCTAGGGGAGACCCAGTACTTC.